The rows below give T cell receptor beta chains drawn from one sample of a study of cytomegalovirus exposure and HLA in healthy donors. Here immunoSEQ multiplex PCR was the method, and the copy in TCRdb shows in-frame clones only, minus some. The table records hundreds of thousands of clones, 82% of them present only once. Sequenced input: PBMCs. These receptors were taken from a man aged 35 to 55 in good health and CMV-seropositive. CDR3s include the opening cysteine and the closing phenylalanine or tryptophan.

v_gene,CDR3aa
TRBV29-1,CSVEGLRGTDTQYF
TRBV7-8,CASSGLAGVKSNTGELFF
TRBV19,CASSITREGPQHF
TRBV29-1,CSVGYTGGMTEAFF
TRBV7-7,CASSPDRDLLYNEQFF
TRBV7-8,CASSLVLADAYNEQFF
TRBV11-2,CASRWEGTEAFF
TRBV7-9,CASSLTDPSQETQYF
TRBV30,CAWSVSGRLTLLYNSPLHF
TRBV5-1,CASSPRLAGGRGETQYF
TRBV18,CASSPGSETQYF
TRBV7-9,CASSLQGPLSETQYF
TRBV7-3,CASSLRLAGVGEQFF
TRBV19,CASSIGQTNYGYTF
TRBV5-5,CASKVRVGTDTQYF
TRBV5-1,CASSSQRAGEDIQYF
TRBV28,CASSFRGRVDGELFF
TRBV5-6,CASSFTGTSLGPFF
TRBV27,CASSSSQGAAPSSNQPQHF
TRBV9,CASSTSLNTEAFF
TRBV2,CASSPSYTGELFF
TRBV30,CAWSVHVGSEQYF
TRBV19,CASSPYTLRQGNQPQHF
TRBV9,CASTSGTPNGYTF
TRBV4-1,CAGSQDWKDSFAGNTIYF
TRBV19,CASTGGTGELFF
TRBV6-1,CASSETGIGTQYF
TRBV9,CASSVGQENYGYTF
TRBV9,CASSVHLDTGAGANVLTF
TRBV27,CASSPQGSLAVSYNEQFF